The rows below give T cell receptor beta chains drawn from one sample of a study of glioma-infiltrating T cells. Each CDR3 protein gets one entry after TCRdb re-called the multiplex PCR reads with MiXCR. The table includes about 140,000 distinct CDR3 sequences, approximately 40% detected once. Sequencing was carried out using glioma tissue, nonneoplastic brain tissue, or PBMCs (not recorded which). The receptors were sampled from a human donor with low-grade glioma or glioblastoma, undergoing nonglioma brain surgery, or in good health (not recorded which). Each CDR3 is given with its conserved first and last residue. A D gene is named only where the DNA matches it firmly. The size of a clone is reported for some rows only, either as once, few or many, or as a class for expanded clones.

v_call: TRBV3-1; clone_size: -; j_call: TRBJ2-5; d_call: -; cdr3_aa: CASSPEGQTQYF; cdr3_nt: TGTGCCAGCAGCCCCGAGGGGCAGACCCAGTACTTC
v_call: TRBV28; clone_size: few; j_call: TRBJ2-1; d_call: -; cdr3_aa: CASSLPISYNEQFF; cdr3_nt: TGTGCCAGCAGTTTACCCATCTCCTACAATGAGCAGTTCTTC
v_call: TRBV4-2; clone_size: few; j_call: TRBJ2-1; d_call: -; cdr3_aa: CASSQAGPGVYNEQFF; cdr3_nt: TGTGCCAGCAGCCAAGCTGGCCCGGGGGTCTACAATGAGCAGTTCTTC
v_call: TRBV27; clone_size: -; j_call: TRBJ2-3; d_call: -; cdr3_aa: CASRPPRDVDTQYF; cdr3_nt: TGTGCCAGCAGACCGCCGCGGGATGTAGATACGCAGTATTTT
v_call: TRBV4-1; clone_size: few; j_call: TRBJ1-3; d_call: -; cdr3_aa: CASSQFLGNTIYF; cdr3_nt: TGCGCCAGCAGCCAATTCCTGGGAAACACCATATATTTT
v_call: TRBV18; clone_size: -; j_call: TRBJ2-1; d_call: -; cdr3_aa: CASSPPIPRQRVPNEQFF; cdr3_nt: TGTGCCAGCTCACCACCGATTCCTCGACAGCGTGTCCCCAATGAGCAGTTCTTC
v_call: TRBV6-6; clone_size: -; j_call: TRBJ2-7; d_call: -; cdr3_aa: CASGEAGRNEQYF; cdr3_nt: TGCGCCAGCGGAGAGGCAGGGAGAAACGAGCAGTACTTC
v_call: TRBV10-2; clone_size: -; j_call: TRBJ2-5; d_call: TRBD2; cdr3_aa: CASGGGVGETQYF; cdr3_nt: TGCGCCAGCGGGGGGGGTGTCGGAGAGACCCAGTACTTC
v_call: TRBV4-1; clone_size: few; j_call: TRBJ1-6; d_call: -; cdr3_aa: CASSQDRTDSPLHF; cdr3_nt: TGCGCCAGCAGCCAAGATCGAACAGACTCACCCCTCCACTTT
v_call: TRBV20-1; clone_size: -; j_call: TRBJ2-1; d_call: TRBD2; cdr3_aa: CSASTTSGSFPYNEQFF; cdr3_nt: TGCAGTGCTAGTACGACTAGCGGAAGTTTCCCCTACAATGAGCAGTTCTTC
v_call: TRBV20-1; clone_size: -; j_call: TRBJ1-1; d_call: -; cdr3_aa: CSSSYLTVNTEAFF; cdr3_nt: TGCAGTTCTAGCTATCTAACGGTAAACACTGAAGCTTTCTTT
v_call: TRBV7-2; clone_size: -; j_call: TRBJ2-1; d_call: TRBD2; cdr3_aa: CASSAFFSGGSYNEQFF; cdr3_nt: TGTGCCAGCAGCGCATTCTTTAGCGGGGGCTCCTACAATGAGCAGTTCTTC
v_call: TRBV6-2/TRBV6-3; clone_size: few; j_call: TRBJ1-5; d_call: -; cdr3_aa: CASSYGQRNYQPQHF; cdr3_nt: TGTGCCAGCAGTTACGGGCAGCGGAATTATCAGCCCCAGCATTTT
v_call: TRBV25-1; clone_size: -; j_call: TRBJ2-7; d_call: -; cdr3_aa: CASSYLPGRLSYEQYF; cdr3_nt: TGTGCCAGCAGTTACCTACCGGGACGGCTCTCTTACGAGCAGTACTTC